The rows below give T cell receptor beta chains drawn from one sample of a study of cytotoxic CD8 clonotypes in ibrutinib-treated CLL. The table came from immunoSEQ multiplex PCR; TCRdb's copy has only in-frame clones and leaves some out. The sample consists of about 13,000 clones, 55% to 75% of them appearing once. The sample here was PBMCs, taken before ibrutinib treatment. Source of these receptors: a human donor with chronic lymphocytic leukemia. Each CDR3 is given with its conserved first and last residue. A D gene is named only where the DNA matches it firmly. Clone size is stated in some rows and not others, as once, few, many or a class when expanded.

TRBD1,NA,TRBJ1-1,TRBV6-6,TGTGCCAGCAGTCAAGACAGGGGAGCTTTCTTT,CASSQDRGAFF
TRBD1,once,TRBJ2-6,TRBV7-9,TGTGCCAGCAGCTTCTCCGGCGGGGACAGGGCTTCTGGGGCCAACGTCCTGACTTTC,CASSFSGGDRASGANVLTF
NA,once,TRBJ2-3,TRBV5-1,TGCGCCAGCAGCTGGGGGGACAGCACAGATACGCAGTATTTT,CASSWGDSTDTQYF
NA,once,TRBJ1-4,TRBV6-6,TGTGCCAGCAACTACAGGGTTGATGAAAAACTGTTTTTT,CASNYRVDEKLFF
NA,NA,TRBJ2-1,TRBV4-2,TGTGCCAGCCACCCGGGGGCGGGAGCACCCTACAATGAGCAGTTCTTC,CASHPGAGAPYNEQFF
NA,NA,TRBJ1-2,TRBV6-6,TGTGCCAGCAGGCCACCCAACGGGGGGCTCGGCTACACCTTC,CASRPPNGGLGYTF
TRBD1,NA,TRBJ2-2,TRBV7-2,TGTGCCAGCAGCCCCCCGACAGGGTGGGAGCTGTTTTTT,CASSPPTGWELFF
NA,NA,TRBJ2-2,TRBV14,TGTGCCAGCAGCCCTCGGGGAGAGACGAACACCGGGGAGCTGTTTTTT,CASSPRGETNTGELFF
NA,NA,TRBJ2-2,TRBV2,TGTGCCAGCAGTGAAGCGCTGGGGGCCGGGGAGCTGTTTTTT,CASSEALGAGELFF
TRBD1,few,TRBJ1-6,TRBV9,TGTGCCAGCAGCTCCCGACAGGGCGGTTCACCCCTCCACTTT,CASSSRQGGSPLHF
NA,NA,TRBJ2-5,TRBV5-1,TGCGCCAGCAGGGGGGGGCTCCAAGAGACCCAGTACTTC,CASRGGLQETQYF
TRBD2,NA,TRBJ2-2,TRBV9,TGTGCCAGCAGCGTAGCCGGCCAAGGGCGGGAGGCCGGGGAGCTGTTTTTT,CASSVAGQGREAGELFF
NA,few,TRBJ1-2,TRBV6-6,TGTGCCAGCAGTTACGGGGCAGACTATGGCTACACCTTC,CASSYGADYGYTF
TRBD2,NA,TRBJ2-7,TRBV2,TGTGCCAGCAGCTACACAACTAGCGGGAGCGAGCAGTACTTC,CASSYTTSGSEQYF